The clone carrying this T cell receptor (beta chain) has a handful of counts. As yet, its antigen is unknown. The data derive from a study of CD8 T cells in ankylosing spondylitis. Study results and limitations: Eight or nine highly homologous variants made up a TCR beta motif that seemed to typify ankylosing spondylitis blood. Reported data indicate significant enrichment of disease-linked clones within matched ankylosing spondylitis synovial fluid. Some motif variants had been reported before (in reactive arthritis synovial fluid and blood).

Making the TCR beta libraries involved quantitative 5'-RACE with molecular barcodes. One entry per CDR3 protein results from TCRdb running MiXCR on the 5' RACE reads. The top ten hold nearly 15% of the sample, which has approximately 150,000 distinct CDR3 sequences, approximately 48% seen once. J gave up 7 bases and V 2 bases, and 17 bases lay outside the gene matches. The CDR3 has 18 residues. The V gene's germline CDR1 is MGHRA and CDR2 YSYEKL. The receptor was derived from a male donor with ankylosing spondylitis. This chain uses TRBV4-1 with TRBJ2-1; 7 nucleotides align to TRBD2. Input material: synovial fluid, either unsorted or a sorted T cell fraction (not recorded which). The CDR3 sequence is CASSQLGGSGSRGNEQFF. CDR3 nucleotides: TGCGCCAGCAGCCAATTGGGGGGGAGCGGTTCCCGGGGGAATGAGCAGTTCTTC.